This T cell receptor beta chain was recorded in a study of blood T cell repertoires in COVID-19. Across the study: T cells, B-cell-depleted T cells, or PBMCs supplied cDNA or gDNA.

V lost 5 bases and J lost 4, with 11 bases in between. Per germline, CDR1 LNHNV and CDR2 YYDKDF (reference sequence). This CDR3 is 14 amino acids long. Authors' methods: Amplification of reference gene primers was used by the study to estimate nucleated cell counts. Generated by immunoSEQ multiplex PCR, the TCRdb table keeps only in-frame clones and is missing some. V and J calls and clone size are given by that table; D and trimming were obtained from the DNA. The repertoire has about 250,000 clones, 75% to 85% of them found once; the top ten carry around 9.8%. Everyone who took part was roughly 18 to 89 years old, and they came from about 25 US areas. Cohort assignment relied on participant-reported clinical history.

The origin of this receptor is a woman aged 45-60 years with acute COVID-19. The specimen sequenced was PBMCs or T cells enriched from blood (not recorded which). The V call is TRBV15, the J call TRBJ2-2, with D maybe TRBD2 (6 bases). CDR3 loop: CATSGGSFTGELFF. CDR3 DNA: TGTGCCACCAGCGGGGGGTCCTTCACCGGGGAGCTGTTTTTT.